Given below is one TCR beta chain in context. One end of the junction varies from germline; a read error may be responsible. The observed sequence ends 3 residues before the CDR3 terminus, with the missing tail filled in from the germline J gene. This record comes from a study of T cells in women clearing cervical HPV infection. Produced via immunoSEQ multiplex PCR; TCRdb's table is partial and in-frame only. The record lists 15,000 to 20,000 clones, of which the ten most abundant hold about 10%. The CDR3 totals 16 residues. Germline values: CDR1 SGHTA, CDR2 FQGTGA. The TCR comes from a woman between 18 and 70 years old with a cervical HPV16 infection that either progressed to CIN3+ or cleared (not recorded which). The V and J genes are TRBV7-3 and TRBJ2-3; a weak D match, TRBD2 (7 bases). What was sequenced was blood buffy coat. The CDR3 bases that were read are TGTGCCAGCAGCCCTTGGGCACGCGGGGGCACAGAGACG. Translation: CASSPWARGGTET. Given in full, the CDR3 is CASSPWARGGTETQYF.